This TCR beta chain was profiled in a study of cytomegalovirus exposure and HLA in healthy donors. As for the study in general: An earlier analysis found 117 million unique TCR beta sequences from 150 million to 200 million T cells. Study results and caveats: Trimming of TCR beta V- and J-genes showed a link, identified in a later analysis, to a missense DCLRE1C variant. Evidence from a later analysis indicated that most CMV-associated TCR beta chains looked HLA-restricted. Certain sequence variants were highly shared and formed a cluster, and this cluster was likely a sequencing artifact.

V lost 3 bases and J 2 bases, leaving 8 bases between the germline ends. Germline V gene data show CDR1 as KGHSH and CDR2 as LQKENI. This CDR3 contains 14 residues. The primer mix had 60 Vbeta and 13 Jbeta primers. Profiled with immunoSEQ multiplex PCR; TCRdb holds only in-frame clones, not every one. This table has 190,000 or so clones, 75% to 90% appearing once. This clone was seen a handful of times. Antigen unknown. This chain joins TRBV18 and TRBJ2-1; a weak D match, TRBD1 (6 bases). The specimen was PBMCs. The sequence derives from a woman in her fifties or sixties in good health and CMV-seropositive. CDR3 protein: CASSPQGPYNEQFF. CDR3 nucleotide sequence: TGTGCCAGCTCACCCCAGGGGCCCTACAATGAGCAGTTCTTC.